This entry features one TCR beta chain sequence. Its antigen is unidentified. This sample is drawn from a study of cytomegalovirus exposure and HLA in healthy donors. Study conclusions and caveats: An analysis that was carried out later associated about 17,000 TCR beta sequences with HLA alleles at 0.05 false discovery rate. Analyses of presence and absence presupposed an approximately uniform sequencing depth across donors. A later analysis showed HLA-associated TCR beta chains outstripping equally common others in clonal expansion. It was reported that the classifier diagnosed cytomegalovirus status with high specificity and sensitivity in both the original and validation cohorts.

Both 60 Vbeta primers and 13 Jbeta primers went into the PCR. Sequencing used immunoSEQ multiplex PCR; TCRdb keeps in-frame clones, though not all of them. The sample data list about 120,000 clones. The CDR3 has 17 residues. CDR1 SEHNR and CDR2 FQNEAQ come from the germline V gene (reference sequence). V lost 5 bases, J lost 0 bases, and 11 bases stayed unmatched. This chain links TRBV7-9 with TRBJ2-7; 9 bases are shared with TRBD2. The sequence derives from a woman between 40 and 55 years old in good health and CMV-seropositive. Sequencing input: PBMCs. CDR3 DNA: TGTGCCAGCAGCCCCCTCCGGCGGACTAGCGTCTCCTACGAGCAGTACTTC. Translation: CASSPLRRTSVSYEQYF.